Below, 7 T cell receptor beta chains from the same sample are listed, as sequenced in a study of neoadjuvant nivolumab and ipilimumab in lung cancer. Clones were read by immunoSEQ multiplex PCR, and TCRdb kept only the in-frame ones, dropping some. The data contain 30,000 to 35,000 clones, 92% of them seen just once; the ten biggest clones take up 2% to 2.5%. Specimen: peripheral blood, collected after neoadjuvant nivolumab, alone or with ipilimumab, at or shortly before surgery. The receptor set was obtained from an adult with non-small cell lung cancer.

The V call is TRBV13, the J call TRBJ2-7; no clear D gene. CDR1 is PRHDT and CDR2 is FYEKMQ in the germline V gene (reference sequence). V was cut by 3 bases and J by 9 bases, with 18 bases left in between. The CDR3 sequence is 14 residues long. The CDR3 loop reads CASSFGYGENGQYF. The CDR3 nucleotides read TGTGCCAGCAGCTTTGGGTACGGAGAAAACGGGCAGTACTTC.

The chain's CDR3 is CASSRGGGGGYNEQFF. Written as DNA, the CDR3 is TGTGCCAGCAGTCGAGGGGGGGGTGGCGGCTACAATGAGCAGTTCTTC. This chain joins TRBV27 and TRBJ2-1, with D possibly TRBD2 on 7 matching bases. Deletions cut 5 bases from V and 3 bases from J, with 17 bases between. CDR1 is MNHEY and CDR2 is SMNVEV in the germline V gene (reference sequence). The CDR3 extends over 16 amino acids.

The CDR3 bases are TGTGCCAGCAGTGAGAGGCAGGGGGCGCGAGGAAACACCATATATTTT. Amino acids: CASSERQGARGNTIYF. This chain connects TRBV6-1 to TRBJ1-3; TRBD1 matches at 8 bases. Germline-derived CDR1 and CDR2 are MNHNS and SASEGT. The CDR3 covers 16 residues. The V and J ends lost 3 bases and 4 bases, in that order; junction bases with no gene match: 8.

V and J are TRBV9 and TRBJ2-6; D remains unclear. The V and J ends lost 0 bases and 0 bases respectively, with 10 bases between them. Per the germline V gene, CDR1 is SGDLS and CDR2 is YYNGEE. The CDR3 is 17 residues long. DNA of the CDR3: TGTGCCAGCAGCGTAGCAGGACGCAGCTCTGGGGCCAACGTCCTGACTTTC. It yields the protein CASSVAGRSSGANVLTF.

The J gene is TRBJ2-2, the V gene TRBV5-1, with D possibly matching TRBD1 (5 bases). The V end lost 2 bases, the J end lost 1 base, and 9 bases lay between the germline ends. The CDR3 sequence is 15 residues long. From germline, CDR1 is SGHRS and CDR2 YFSETQ. CDR3 sequence reads: CASSFATVNTGELFF. In nucleotides, the CDR3 is TGCGCCAGCAGCTTCGCGACAGTGAACACCGGGGAGCTGTTTTTT.

The V and J genes are TRBV7-6 and TRBJ2-1; TRBD2 matches 7 bases. The CDR3 spans 14 residues. Germline V gene sequence: CDR1 SGHVS, CDR2 FNYEAQ. With V trimmed by 5 bases and J by 7 bases, 8 bases remained unmatched. In DNA, the CDR3 is TGTGCCAGCAGCCCTTCGGGACTACGTAATGAGCAGTTCTTC. Protein sequence: CASSPSGLRNEQFF.

This clone showed up just once. The chain employs TRBV15 and TRBJ1-1; D gene ambiguous. With 0 bases removed from V and 1 base from J, the gap between germline ends came to 9 bases. Germline V gene lookup returns CDR1 LNHNV and CDR2 YYDKDF (reference sequence). The CDR3 is 15 amino acids. DNA of the CDR3: TGTGCCACCAGCAGAGATAAGGGTAGGAACACTGAAGCTTTCTTT. It yields the protein CATSRDKGRNTEAFF.